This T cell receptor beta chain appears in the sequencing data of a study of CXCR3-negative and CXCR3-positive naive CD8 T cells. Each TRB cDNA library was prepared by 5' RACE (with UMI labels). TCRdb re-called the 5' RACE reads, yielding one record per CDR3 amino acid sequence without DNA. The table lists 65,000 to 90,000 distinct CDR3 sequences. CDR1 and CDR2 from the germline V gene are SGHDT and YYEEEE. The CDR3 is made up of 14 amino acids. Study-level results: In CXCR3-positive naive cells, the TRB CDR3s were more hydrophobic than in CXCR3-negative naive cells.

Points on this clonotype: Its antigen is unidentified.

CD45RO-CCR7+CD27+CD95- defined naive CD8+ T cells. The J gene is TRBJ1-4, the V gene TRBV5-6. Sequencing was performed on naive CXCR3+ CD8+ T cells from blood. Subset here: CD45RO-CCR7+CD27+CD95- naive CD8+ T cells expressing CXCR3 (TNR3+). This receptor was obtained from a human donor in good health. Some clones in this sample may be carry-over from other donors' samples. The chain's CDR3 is CASSWVGSNEKLFF.